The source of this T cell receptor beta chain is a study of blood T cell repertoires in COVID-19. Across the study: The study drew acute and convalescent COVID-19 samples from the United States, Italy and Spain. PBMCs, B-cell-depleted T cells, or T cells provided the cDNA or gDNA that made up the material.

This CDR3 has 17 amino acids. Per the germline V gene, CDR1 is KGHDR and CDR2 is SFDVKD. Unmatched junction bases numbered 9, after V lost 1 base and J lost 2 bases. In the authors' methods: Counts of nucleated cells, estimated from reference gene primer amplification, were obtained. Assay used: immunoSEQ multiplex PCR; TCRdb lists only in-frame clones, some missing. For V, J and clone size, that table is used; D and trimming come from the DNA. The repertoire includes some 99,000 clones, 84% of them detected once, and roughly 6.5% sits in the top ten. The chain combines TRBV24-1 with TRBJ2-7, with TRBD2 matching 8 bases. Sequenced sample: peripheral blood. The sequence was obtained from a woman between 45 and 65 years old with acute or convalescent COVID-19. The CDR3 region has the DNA TGTGCCACCAGTGATTTTCCCGGGGGGGTACCCCCCTACGAGCAGTACTTC. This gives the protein CATSDFPGGVPPYEQYF.